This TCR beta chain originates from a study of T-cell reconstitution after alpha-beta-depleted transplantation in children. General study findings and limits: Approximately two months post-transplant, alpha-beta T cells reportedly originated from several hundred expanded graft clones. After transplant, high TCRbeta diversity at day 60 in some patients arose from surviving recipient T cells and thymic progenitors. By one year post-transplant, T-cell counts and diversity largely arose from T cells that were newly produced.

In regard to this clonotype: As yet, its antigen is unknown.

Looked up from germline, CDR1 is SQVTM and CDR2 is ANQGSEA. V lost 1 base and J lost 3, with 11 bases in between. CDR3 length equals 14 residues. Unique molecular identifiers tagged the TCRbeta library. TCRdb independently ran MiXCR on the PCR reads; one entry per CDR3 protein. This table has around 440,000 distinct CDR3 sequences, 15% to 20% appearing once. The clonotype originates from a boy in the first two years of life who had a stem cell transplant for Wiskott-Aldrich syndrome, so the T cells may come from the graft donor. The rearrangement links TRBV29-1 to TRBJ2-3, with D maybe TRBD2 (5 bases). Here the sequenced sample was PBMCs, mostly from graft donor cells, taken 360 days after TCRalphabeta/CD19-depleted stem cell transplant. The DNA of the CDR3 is TGCAGCGTTGAAGGCAGAAGAGGGACAGATACGCAGTATTTT. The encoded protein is CSVEGRRGTDTQYF.